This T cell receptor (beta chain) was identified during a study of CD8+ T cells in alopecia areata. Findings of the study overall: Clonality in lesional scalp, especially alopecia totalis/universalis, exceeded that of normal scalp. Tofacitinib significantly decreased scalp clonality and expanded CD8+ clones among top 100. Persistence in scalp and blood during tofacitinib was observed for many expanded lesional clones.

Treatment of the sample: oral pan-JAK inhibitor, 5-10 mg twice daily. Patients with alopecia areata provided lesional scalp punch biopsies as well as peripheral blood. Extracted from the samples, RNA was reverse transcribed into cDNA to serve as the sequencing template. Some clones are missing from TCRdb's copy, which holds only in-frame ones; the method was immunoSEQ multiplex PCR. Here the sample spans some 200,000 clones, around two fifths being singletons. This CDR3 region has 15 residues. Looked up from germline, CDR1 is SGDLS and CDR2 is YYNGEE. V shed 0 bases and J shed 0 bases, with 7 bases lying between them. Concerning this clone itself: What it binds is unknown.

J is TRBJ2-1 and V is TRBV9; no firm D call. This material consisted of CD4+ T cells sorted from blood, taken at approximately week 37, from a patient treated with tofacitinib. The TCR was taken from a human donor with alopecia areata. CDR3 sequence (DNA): TGTGCCAGCAGCGTAGAGTGGGTCTCCTACAATGAGCAGTTCTTC. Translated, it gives CASSVEWVSYNEQFF.